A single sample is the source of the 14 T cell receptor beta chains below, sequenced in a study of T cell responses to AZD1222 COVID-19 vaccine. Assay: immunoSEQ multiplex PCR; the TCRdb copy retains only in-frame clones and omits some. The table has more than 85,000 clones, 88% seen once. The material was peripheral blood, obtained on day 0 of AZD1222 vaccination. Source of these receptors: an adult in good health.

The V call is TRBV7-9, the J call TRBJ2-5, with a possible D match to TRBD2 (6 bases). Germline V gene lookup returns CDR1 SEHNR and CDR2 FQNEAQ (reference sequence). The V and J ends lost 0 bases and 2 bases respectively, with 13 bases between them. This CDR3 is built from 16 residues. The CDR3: CASSLAAGAGQETQYF. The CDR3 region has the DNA TGTGCCAGCAGCTTAGCGGCTGGGGCGGGGCAAGAGACCCAGTACTTC.

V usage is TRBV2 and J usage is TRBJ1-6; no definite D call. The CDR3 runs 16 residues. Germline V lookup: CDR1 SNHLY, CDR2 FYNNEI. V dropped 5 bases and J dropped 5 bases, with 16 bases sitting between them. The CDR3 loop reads CASSWAPRQDNSPLHF. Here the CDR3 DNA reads TGTGCCAGCAGTTGGGCTCCCAGGCAGGATAATTCACCCCTCCACTTT.

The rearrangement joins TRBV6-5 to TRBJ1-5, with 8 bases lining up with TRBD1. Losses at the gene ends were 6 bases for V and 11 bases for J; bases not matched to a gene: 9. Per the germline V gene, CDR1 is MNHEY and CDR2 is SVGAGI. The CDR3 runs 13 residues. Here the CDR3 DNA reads TGTGCCAGCAGGACCCCGGACAGGGTAGCCCAGCATTTT. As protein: CASRTPDRVAQHF.

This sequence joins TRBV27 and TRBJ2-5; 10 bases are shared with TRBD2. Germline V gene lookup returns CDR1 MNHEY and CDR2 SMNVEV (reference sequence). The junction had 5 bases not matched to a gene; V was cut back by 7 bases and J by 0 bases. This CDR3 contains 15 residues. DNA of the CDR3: TGTGCCAGCACACGGACTAGCGGAAACCAAGAGACCCAGTACTTC. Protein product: CASTRTSGNQETQYF.

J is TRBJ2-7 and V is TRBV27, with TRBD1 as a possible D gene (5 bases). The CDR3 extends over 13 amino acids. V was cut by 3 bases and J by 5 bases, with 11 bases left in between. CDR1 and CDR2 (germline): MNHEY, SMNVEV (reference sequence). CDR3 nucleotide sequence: TGTGCCAGCAGTTTCAGGGTATCCCACGAGCAGTACTTC. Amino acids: CASSFRVSHEQYF.

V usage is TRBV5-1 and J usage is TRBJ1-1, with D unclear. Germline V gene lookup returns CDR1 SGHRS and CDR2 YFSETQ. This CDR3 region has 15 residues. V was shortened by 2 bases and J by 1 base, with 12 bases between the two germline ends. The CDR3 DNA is TGCGCCAGCAGCTTCTTCCCTGAGGGGAACACTGAAGCTTTCTTT. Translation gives CASSFFPEGNTEAFF.

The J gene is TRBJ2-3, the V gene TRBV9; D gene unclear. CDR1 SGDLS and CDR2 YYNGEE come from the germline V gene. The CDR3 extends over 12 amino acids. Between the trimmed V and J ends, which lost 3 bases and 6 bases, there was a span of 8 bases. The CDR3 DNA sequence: TGTGCCAGCAGCGGGAGTCGGGATACGCAGTATTTT. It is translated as CASSGSRDTQYF.

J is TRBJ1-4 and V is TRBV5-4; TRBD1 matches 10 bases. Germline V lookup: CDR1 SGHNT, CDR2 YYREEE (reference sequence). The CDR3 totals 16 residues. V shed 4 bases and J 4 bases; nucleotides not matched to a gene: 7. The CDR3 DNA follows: TGTGCCAGCAGCGTGGGACAGGGGACTATTAATGAAAAACTGTTTTTT. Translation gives CASSVGQGTINEKLFF.

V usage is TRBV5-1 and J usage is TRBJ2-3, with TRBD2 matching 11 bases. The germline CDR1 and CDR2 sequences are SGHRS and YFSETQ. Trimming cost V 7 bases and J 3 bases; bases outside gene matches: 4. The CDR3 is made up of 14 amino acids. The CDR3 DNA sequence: TGCGCCAGCTGTAGCGGGGGGGCGACAGATACGCAGTATTTT. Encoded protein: CASCSGGATDTQYF.

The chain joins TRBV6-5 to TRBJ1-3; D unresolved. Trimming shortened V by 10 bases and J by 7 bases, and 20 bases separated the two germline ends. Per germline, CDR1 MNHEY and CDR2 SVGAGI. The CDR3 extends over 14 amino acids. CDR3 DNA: TGTGCCACCCTGGAGGCAGGATCAGGCAACACCATATATTTT. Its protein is CATLEAGSGNTIYF.

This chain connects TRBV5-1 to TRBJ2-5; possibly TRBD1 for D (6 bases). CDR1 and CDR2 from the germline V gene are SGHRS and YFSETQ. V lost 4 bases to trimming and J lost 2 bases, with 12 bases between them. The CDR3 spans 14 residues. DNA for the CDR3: TGCGCCAGCAGCCGAGGGACACAACAAGAGACCCAGTACTTC. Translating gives CASSRGTQQETQYF.

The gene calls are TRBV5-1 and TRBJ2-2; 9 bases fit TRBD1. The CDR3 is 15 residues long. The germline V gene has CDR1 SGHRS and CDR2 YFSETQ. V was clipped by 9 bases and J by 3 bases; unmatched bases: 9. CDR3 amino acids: CATTAGTGYTGELFF. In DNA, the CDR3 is TGCGCCACTACGGCAGGGACAGGGTACACCGGGGAGCTGTTTTTT.

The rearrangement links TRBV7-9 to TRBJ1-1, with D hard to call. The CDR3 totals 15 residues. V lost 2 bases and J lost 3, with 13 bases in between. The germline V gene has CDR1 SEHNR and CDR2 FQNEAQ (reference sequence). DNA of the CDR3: TGTGCCAGCAGCTTATTATGGGGTGAGGACACTGAAGCTTTCTTT. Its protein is CASSLLWGEDTEAFF.

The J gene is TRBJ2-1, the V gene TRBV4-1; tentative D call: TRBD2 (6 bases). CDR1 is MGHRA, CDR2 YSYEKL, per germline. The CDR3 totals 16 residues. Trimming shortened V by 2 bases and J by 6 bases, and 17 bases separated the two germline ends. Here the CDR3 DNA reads TGCGCCAGCAGCCAAAAGTGGGAGGAGCGGGCCAATGAGCAGTTCTTC. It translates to CASSQKWEERANEQFF.